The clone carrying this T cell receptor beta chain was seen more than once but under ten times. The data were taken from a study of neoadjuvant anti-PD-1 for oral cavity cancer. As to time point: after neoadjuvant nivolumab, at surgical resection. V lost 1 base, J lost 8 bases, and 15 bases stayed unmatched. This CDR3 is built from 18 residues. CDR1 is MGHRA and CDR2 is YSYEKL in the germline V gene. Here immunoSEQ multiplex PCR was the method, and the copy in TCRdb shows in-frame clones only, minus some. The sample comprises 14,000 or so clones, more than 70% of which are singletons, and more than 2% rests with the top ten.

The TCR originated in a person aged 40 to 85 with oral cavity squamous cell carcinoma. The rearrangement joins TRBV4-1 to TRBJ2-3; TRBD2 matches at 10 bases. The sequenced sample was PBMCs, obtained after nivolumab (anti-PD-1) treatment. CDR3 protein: CASSQVDSGRFRGGTQYF. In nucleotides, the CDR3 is TGCGCCAGCAGCCAAGTGGATAGCGGGAGGTTCCGGGGCGGTACGCAGTATTTT.